This T cell receptor (beta chain) was profiled in a study of T cell changes during pregnancy in multiple sclerosis. Assay: immunoSEQ multiplex PCR; the TCRdb copy retains only in-frame clones and omits some. The table shows over 45,000 clones, with 90% occurring only once. Trimming cost V 1 base and J 5 bases; bases outside gene matches: 8. CDR1 is SGHRS, CDR2 YFSETQ, per germline. The CDR3 is made up of 15 amino acids. This clone counts as medium-sized. Sequencing was performed on peripheral blood, taken in the first trimester of pregnancy. The clonotype comes from a female donor in good health, enrolled as a control in a pregnancy study. The gene calls are TRBV5-1 and TRBJ2-7; 8 positions match TRBD1. The CDR3 sequence is CASSLTGGSGDEQYF. The CDR3 DNA reads TGCGCCAGCAGCTTGACAGGGGGTTCAGGGGACGAGCAGTACTTC. The whole variable domain, filled in from reference TRBV5-1 and TRBJ2-7, reads KAGVTQTPRYLIKTRGQQVTLSCSPISGHRSVSWYQQTPGQGLQFLFEYFSETQRNKGNFPGRFSGRQFSNSRSEMNVSTLELGDSALYLCASSLTGGSGDEQYFGPGTRLTVT.